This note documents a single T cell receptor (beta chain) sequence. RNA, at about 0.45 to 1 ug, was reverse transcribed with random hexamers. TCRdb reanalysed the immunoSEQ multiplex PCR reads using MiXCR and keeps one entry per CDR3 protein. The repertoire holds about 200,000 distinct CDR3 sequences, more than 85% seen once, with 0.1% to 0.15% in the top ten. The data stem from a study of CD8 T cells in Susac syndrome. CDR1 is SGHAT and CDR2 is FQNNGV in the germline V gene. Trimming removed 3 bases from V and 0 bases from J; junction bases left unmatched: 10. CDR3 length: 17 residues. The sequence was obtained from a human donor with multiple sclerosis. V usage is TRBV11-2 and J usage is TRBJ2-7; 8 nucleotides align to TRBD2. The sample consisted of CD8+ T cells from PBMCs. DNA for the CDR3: TGTGCCAGCAGCTTGGGGACGGGGGGGTCCCCCTCCTACGAGCAGTACTTC. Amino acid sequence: CASSLGTGGSPSYEQYF. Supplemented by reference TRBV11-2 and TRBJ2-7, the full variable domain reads EAGVAQSPRYKIIEKRQSVAFWCNPISGHATLYWYQQILGQGPKLLIQFQNNGVVDDSQLPKDRFSAERLKGVDSTLKIQPAKLEDSAVYLCASSLGTGGSPSYEQYFGPGTRLTVT.